This TCR beta chain was sequenced for a study of CD8+ T cells in alopecia areata. The germline V gene has CDR1 LGHNA and CDR2 YSLEER. This CDR3 is built from 16 residues. Unmatched junction bases numbered 7, after V lost 4 bases and J lost 7 bases. On this clone: What it binds is not known.

Treatment of the sample: oral pan-JAK inhibitor, 5-10 mg twice daily. Collection of lesional scalp punch biopsies and peripheral blood was performed in alopecia areata patients. RNA was extracted and reverse transcribed into cDNA as the sequencing template. The table came from immunoSEQ multiplex PCR; TCRdb's copy has only in-frame clones and leaves some out. The repertoire consists of some 19,000 clones, with over 50% occurring once and the leading ten covering approximately 7.6%. Study findings and constraints: Alphabeta T cells residing in normal skin are also sequenced in scalp samples.

Sequenced material: skin, taken at week 4, from a patient treated with tofacitinib. J is TRBJ1-4 and V is TRBV4-3, with TRBD1 identical over 12 bases. This clonotype was sampled from a human donor with alopecia areata. The CDR3, as DNA: TGCGCCAGCAGCCCCTCGTGGGGACAGGGGGCTGAAAAACTGTTTTTT. This translates into CASSPSWGQGAEKLFF.